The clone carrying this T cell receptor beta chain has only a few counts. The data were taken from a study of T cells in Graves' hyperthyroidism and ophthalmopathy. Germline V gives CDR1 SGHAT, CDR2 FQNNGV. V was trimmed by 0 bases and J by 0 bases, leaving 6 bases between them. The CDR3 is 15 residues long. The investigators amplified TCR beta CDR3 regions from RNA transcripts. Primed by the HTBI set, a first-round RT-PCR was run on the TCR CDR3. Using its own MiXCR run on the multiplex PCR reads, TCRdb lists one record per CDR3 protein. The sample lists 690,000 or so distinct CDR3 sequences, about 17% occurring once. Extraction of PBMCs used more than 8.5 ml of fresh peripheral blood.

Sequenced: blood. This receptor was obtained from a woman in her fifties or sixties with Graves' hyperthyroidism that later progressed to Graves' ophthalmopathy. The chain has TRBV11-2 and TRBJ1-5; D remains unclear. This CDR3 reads CASSLERDSNQPQHF. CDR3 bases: TGTGCCAGCAGCTTAGAACGGGATAGCAATCAGCCCCAGCATTTT.